This TCR beta chain stems from a study of blood T cell repertoires in COVID-19. Study background: In each case, the material was cDNA or gDNA derived from T cells, B-cell-depleted T cells, or PBMCs.

The CDR3 sequence is 15 residues long. V trimming: 9 bases; J trimming: 0 bases; junction bases outside the gene matches: 11. Germline V lookup: CDR1 MDHEN, CDR2 SYDVKM. Profiling relied on immunoSEQ multiplex PCR, and the TCRdb table lists in-frame clones only, not all of them. The data hold about 150,000 clones, with around 90% observed a single time. The source is a man aged 45 to 65 who had recovered from COVID-19. This chain connects TRBV28 to TRBJ2-7; 7 bases agree with TRBD1. The sequencing input was peripheral blood. In DNA, the CDR3 is TGTGCCAGTACCACCCCCGGGACAGCCTCCTACGAGCAGTACTTC. It specifies CASTTPGTASYEQYF.